This T cell receptor (beta chain) was observed in a study of blood T cell repertoires in COVID-19. From germline, CDR1 is MNHEY and CDR2 SVGAGI. Trimming removed 6 bases from V and 0 bases from J, with 9 bases in between. The CDR3 loop spans 15 amino acids. The method was immunoSEQ multiplex PCR; TCRdb's version includes in-frame clones alone and lacks a portion of them. The data show about 220,000 clones, about 91% seen once. The specimen sequenced was PBMCs or T cells enriched from blood (not recorded which). This sequence was found in a woman aged 30 to 39 with acute COVID-19. V usage is TRBV6-5 and J usage is TRBJ1-6; D gene unclear. CDR3 nucleotides: TGTGCCAGCAGGAGACTGGACTCCTATAATTCACCCCTCCACTTT. Amino acids: CASRRLDSYNSPLHF.